One sample yielded the 14 T cell receptor beta chains listed below, sequenced in a study of control samples from healthy donors and cancer patients. Libraries were prepared by immunoSEQ multiplex PCR; TCRdb keeps only in-frame clonotypes and omits some of them. This sample has approximately 49,000 clones, with more than 70% found just once. Sequenced input: PBMCs. The receptors come from a man aged 35 to 55 with colorectal cancer.

The chain couples TRBV4-1 to TRBJ2-1; D call uncertain. Per the germline V gene, CDR1 is MGHRA and CDR2 is YSYEKL. Trimming pared 1 base from V and 3 bases from J, leaving 7 bases between. The CDR3 totals 14 residues. In DNA, the CDR3 is TGCGCCAGCAGCCAAGGGTACAACTACAATGAGCAGTTCTTC. This gives the protein CASSQGYNYNEQFF.

The chain employs TRBV9 and TRBJ2-5, with D possibly TRBD2 on 6 matching bases. This CDR3 contains 14 residues. Germline values: CDR1 SGDLS, CDR2 YYNGEE. Between the trimmed V and J ends, which lost 1 base and 2 bases, there was a span of 9 bases. Written as DNA, the CDR3 is TGTGCCAGCAGCGTAAGCGGGCAGCAAGAGACCCAGTACTTC. Translated: CASSVSGQQETQYF.

CDR3 sequence reads: CASSHLPADYKHKTYEQYF. CDR3 nucleotides: TGCGCCAGCAGCCACTTGCCTGCGGATTATAAACACAAAACCTACGAGCAGTACTTC. V and J are TRBV4-1 and TRBJ2-7, with no clear D. The germline gives CDR1 MGHRA, CDR2 YSYEKL. The V end was cut by 3 bases, the J end by 2 bases, with 26 bases between. The CDR3 has 19 residues.

In DNA, the CDR3 is TGTGCCTGGAGTCAAGGGCTCCATGAAAAACTGTTTTTT. It encodes CAWSQGLHEKLFF. The chain uses TRBV30 and TRBJ1-4; unclear D gene. Trimming pared 2 bases from V and 6 bases from J, leaving 10 bases between. This CDR3 is 13 amino acids long. Germline CDR1 and CDR2: GTSNPN and SVGIG (reference sequence).

This clone showed up just a few times. The chain links TRBV10-1 to TRBJ1-1; possible D gene TRBD1, 5 bases. The CDR3 extends over 13 amino acids. V lost 4 bases and J 0 bases, leaving 6 bases between the germline ends. Germline V CDR1 and CDR2: WNHNN, SYGVQD (reference sequence). The CDR3 reads CASSGQLNTEAFF. The CDR3 region has the DNA TGCGCCAGCAGTGGACAGTTGAACACTGAAGCTTTCTTT.

CDR3 amino acids: CATSSLVQSSVYEQYF. CDR3 bases: TGTGCCACCAGCAGCTTAGTTCAGTCTAGCGTCTACGAGCAGTACTTC. The chain combines TRBV15 with TRBJ2-7; maybe TRBD2 (6 bases). The CDR3 has 16 residues. Germline values: CDR1 LNHNV, CDR2 YYDKDF (reference sequence). The V gene lost 3 bases and the J gene lost 3 bases, with 18 bases spanning the gap.

The V gene is TRBV19, the J gene TRBJ1-4; perhaps TRBD1 as D (6 bases). CDR3 length equals 19 residues. Germline V gene lookup returns CDR1 LNHDA and CDR2 SQIVND (reference sequence). V was trimmed by 0 bases and J by 5 bases, leaving 22 bases between them. The CDR3 bases are TGTGCCAGTAGTATAGATCGGCGAATCTTGAGGGGGGAAAATGAAAAACTGTTTTTT. Translated, it gives CASSIDRRILRGENEKLFF.

The genes are TRBV2 and TRBJ2-1, with TRBD1 matching 7 bases. CDR3 size: 13 residues. With V trimmed by 10 bases and J by 7 bases, 10 bases remained unmatched. Germline V gene lookup returns CDR1 SNHLY and CDR2 FYNNEI. The CDR3 bases are TGTGCCACGATGCGAAGGACAGGTAATGAGCAGTTCTTC. Amino acid sequence: CATMRRTGNEQFF.

The chain employs TRBV2 and TRBJ2-7; 7 positions match TRBD1. In germline, CDR1 is SNHLY, CDR2 FYNNEI. The CDR3 has 12 residues. V lost 8 bases to trimming and J lost 3 bases; unmatched junction nucleotides: 4. CDR3 in DNA: TGTGCCAGCCGAGGGGGCTTCTACGAGCAGTACTTC. Protein product: CASRGGFYEQYF. The entire variable domain, with the rest obtained from reference TRBV2 and TRBJ2-7, is as follows: EPEVTQTPSHQVTQMGQEVILRCVPISNHLYFYWYRQILGQKVEFLVSFYNNEISEKSEIFDDQFSVERPDGSNFTLKIRSTKLEDSAMYFCASRGGFYEQYFGPGTRLTVT.

This chain links TRBV19 with TRBJ1-3; tentative D call: TRBD1 (5 bases). CDR1 and CDR2 from the germline V gene are LNHDA and SQIVND (reference sequence). The CDR3 runs to 13 residues. Trimming cost V 5 bases and J 6 bases, with 11 bases left between them. CDR3 amino acids: CASSSRGLNTIYF. CDR3 DNA: TGTGCCAGTAGTTCGAGGGGACTAAACACCATATATTTT.

This chain links TRBV27 with TRBJ2-3, with 7 nucleotides matching TRBD2. This CDR3 is 14 amino acids long. With V trimmed by 3 bases and J by 6 bases, 6 bases remained unmatched. Germline values: CDR1 MNHEY, CDR2 SMNVEV (reference sequence). The CDR3 bases are TGTGCCAGCAGTTTGTTGATAGCGGGCGATACGCAGTATTTT. Its translation is CASSLLIAGDTQYF.

The chain recombines TRBV7-9 with TRBJ1-5; TRBD1 matches at 8 bases. V gave up 4 bases and J gave up 4 bases; unmatched junction bases: 6. The CDR3 runs 15 residues. Germline CDR1 reads SEHNR; CDR2 reads FQNEAQ (reference sequence). CDR3: CASSWGTGKNQPQHF. The CDR3 coding sequence is TGTGCCAGCAGCTGGGGGACAGGAAAAAATCAGCCCCAGCATTTT.

This rearrangement joins TRBV7-9 to TRBJ2-5; TRBD2 might be the D (5 bases). CDR3 length: 13 residues. Germline CDR1 is SEHNR and CDR2 is FQNEAQ (reference sequence). The V end lost 5 bases, the J end lost 7 bases, and 14 bases lay between the germline ends. CDR3 DNA sequence: TGTGCCAGCAGCCGGGGTCAAGACGCGACCCAGTACTTC. Translation gives CASSRGQDATQYF.

This sequence joins TRBV9 and TRBJ2-3, with 8 bases aligning to TRBD1. V shed 0 bases and J 4 bases; nucleotides not matched to a gene: 1. This CDR3 has 14 amino acids. Germline CDR1 reads SGDLS; CDR2 reads YYNGEE. The CDR3 DNA reads TGTGCCAGCAGCGTAGCAGGGGGCGCAGATACGCAGTATTTT. Protein product: CASSVAGGADTQYF.